This is a list of T cell receptor beta chains from one sample in a study of T cell responses to AZD1222 COVID-19 vaccine. TCRdb keeps only in-frame clones here, not all; method: immunoSEQ multiplex PCR. This repertoire shows tens of thousands of clones, approximately 91% found once; its top ten account for approximately 21%. This sample comprised peripheral blood, obtained on day 0 of AZD1222 vaccination. These receptors were obtained from an adult in good health. CDR3s include the opening cysteine and the closing phenylalanine or tryptophan. The D gene is left open where the match is weak. For some rows the clone size is stated as once, few or many, or as a class when expanded; others skip it.

V gene	clone size	J gene	D gene	CDR3 protein	CDR3 DNA
TRBV24-1	NA	TRBJ2-1	NA	CATSDPSTYNEQFF	TGTGCCACCAGTGATCCCTCGACTTACAATGAGCAGTTCTTC
TRBV7-9	few	TRBJ1-3	NA	CASSWSISGNTIYF	TGTGCCAGCAGCTGGAGTATCTCTGGAAACACCATATATTTT
TRBV14	once	TRBJ2-5	NA	CASSLMGSRETQYF	TGTGCCAGCAGCCTCATGGGGTCTAGAGAGACCCAGTACTTC
TRBV6-2/TRBV6-3	NA	TRBJ1-2	TRBD1	CASSYTGGSYGYTF	TGTGCCAGCAGTTATACAGGGGGAAGCTATGGCTACACCTTC
TRBV7-9	NA	TRBJ2-1	TRBD1	CASSSPGTDYNEQFF	TGTGCCAGCAGCTCTCCTGGGACAGATTACAATGAGCAGTTCTTC
TRBV27	NA	TRBJ2-3	NA	CASSHTDTQYF	TGTGCCAGCAGTCATACAGATACGCAGTATTTT
TRBV7-9	once	TRBJ1-5	NA	CASSSTYSNQPQHF	TGTGCCAGCAGCTCGACATATAGCAATCAGCCCCAGCATTTT
TRBV6-5	NA	TRBJ1-2	NA	CASSLGAGGPYGYTF	TGTGCCAGCAGCCTTGGGGCAGGAGGCCCCTATGGCTACACCTTC
TRBV20-1	NA	TRBJ2-5	NA	CSARPGMHF	TGCAGTGCTAGACCCGGGATGCACTTC
TRBV5-5	NA	TRBJ1-3	TRBD1	CASSPDRGSGNTIYF	TGTGCCAGCAGCCCCGACAGGGGCTCTGGAAACACCATATATTTT
TRBV28	NA	TRBJ1-5	NA	CASSLVGPDQPQHF	TGTGCCAGCAGTTTGGTAGGTCCTGATCAGCCCCAGCATTTT
TRBV15	NA	TRBJ2-1	TRBD2	CATSRTIAGGLDNEQFF	TGTGCCACCAGCAGGACAATAGCGGGAGGGCTTGACAATGAGCAGTTCTTC
TRBV2	NA	TRBJ2-5	TRBD1	CASTRGGLNQETQYF	TGTGCCAGCACCCGAGGGGGCCTGAACCAAGAGACCCAGTACTTC
TRBV12-3/TRBV12-4	NA	TRBJ1-2	NA	CASSPSGGYGYTF	TGTGCCAGCAGCCCCTCGGGGGGATATGGCTACACCTTC
TRBV10-2	NA	TRBJ1-2	NA	CASSESPTYQGYTF	TGCGCCAGCAGTGAGTCTCCCACGTACCAAGGCTACACCTTC
TRBV11-1	once	TRBJ1-1	NA	CASSLMMWGGSTEAFF	TGTGCCAGCAGCTTAATGATGTGGGGTGGGAGCACTGAAGCTTTCTTT